These 12 T cell receptor beta chains were sequenced from one sample in a study of blood T cells in healthy people across ages. Next came a second PCR, run for roughly 6 to 11 cycles, which used a sample-barcoded 5' primer along with a J-beta primer mix. MiXCR was run by TCRdb on the 5' RACE reads, yielding one entry per CDR3 protein. Altogether fewer than 800,000 distinct CDR3 sequences are present, around 21% being singletons, with the ten largest covering more than 3%. The specimen sequenced was blood. All receptors derive from a man aged 70 or older in good health.

This sequence joins TRBV7-2 and TRBJ1-4; D uncertain. With 1 base removed from V and 7 bases from J, the gap between germline ends came to 16 bases. CDR3 length equals 16 residues. From germline, CDR1 is SGHTA and CDR2 FQGNSA. The CDR3 here is CASSLDGRGTSEKLFF. The CDR3 DNA is TGTGCCAGCAGCTTAGATGGGCGGGGTACGTCTGAAAAACTGTTTTTT.

The rearrangement links TRBV4-1 to TRBJ1-3, with D unclear. The V end lost 8 bases, the J end lost 9 bases, and 14 bases lay between the germline ends. There are 12 residues in the CDR3. Germline V gene sequence: CDR1 MGHRA, CDR2 YSYEKL. The CDR3 region is CASSSGGGTIYF. In DNA form, the CDR3 reads TGCGCCAGCTCCTCGGGCGGAGGCACCATATATTTT.

This clonotype was observed a few times. The chain employs TRBV2 and TRBJ2-1; D is perhaps TRBD2 (5 bases). Germline CDR1 is SNHLY and CDR2 is FYNNEI. V lost 8 bases, J lost 5 bases, and 13 bases lay in between. The CDR3 is 13 residues long. Here the CDR3 DNA reads TGTGCCAGCGGAACGGTCGGGGACAATGAGCAGTTCTTC. Its translation is CASGTVGDNEQFF.

Points on this clonotype: One end of the junction does not line up with germline, which may come from a read error. This sequence joins TRBV28 and TRBJ1-5; no clear D gene. Germline CDR1 and CDR2: MDHEN and SYDVKM. The CDR3 length is 16 residues. CDR3 in DNA: TGTGCCAGCAGATTTACCCGTCGGGGAGAGGGCCAGCCCCGGCATTTT. Its translation: CASRFTRRGEGQPRHF.

The chain has TRBV5-1 and TRBJ1-1; no firm D call. CDR1 SGHRS and CDR2 YFSETQ come from the germline V gene. This CDR3 comprises 13 residues. The germline V and J ends were trimmed by 3 bases and 0 bases, with 6 bases remaining between them. CDR3 sequence: CASSYPMNTEAFF. The CDR3 DNA is TGCGCCAGCAGCTACCCCATGAACACTGAAGCTTTCTTT. The full variable domain, in which reference TRBV5-1 and TRBJ1-1 provide the parts outside the CDR3, is KAGVTQTPRYLIKTRGQQVTLSCSPISGHRSVSWYQQTPGQGLQFLFEYFSETQRNKGNFPGRFSGRQFSNSRSEMNVSTLELGDSALYLCASSYPMNTEAFFGQGTRLTVV.

This rearrangement joins TRBV20-1 to TRBJ2-7, with 7 bases that match TRBD1. In germline, CDR1 is DFQATT, CDR2 SNEGSKA (reference sequence). CDR3 size: 14 residues. Trimming took 6 bases from V and 2 from J; bases not matched to a gene: 10. The DNA for the CDR3 is TGCAGTGCCCAAGAGGGGACAGCCACCTACGAGCAGTACTTC. This translates into CSAQEGTATYEQYF.

The gene calls are TRBV18 and TRBJ2-3; the D gene is possibly TRBD2 (6 bases). The CDR3 is made up of 15 amino acids. Germline V gene sequence: CDR1 KGHSH, CDR2 LQKENI. The V end lost 1 base, the J end lost 3 bases, and 11 bases lay between the germline ends. The CDR3 DNA reads TGTGCCAGCTCACCACTACGGGAGCAGACAGATACGCAGTATTTT. Protein product: CASSPLREQTDTQYF.

This rearrangement joins TRBV5-1 to TRBJ2-1, with D possibly being TRBD1 (6 bases). This CDR3 contains 14 residues. V shed 0 bases and J shed 12 bases, with 16 bases lying between them. Germline assignment: CDR1 SGHRS and CDR2 YFSETQ. CDR3: CASSLVTGDVGQFF. The CDR3 nucleotides read TGCGCCAGCAGCTTGGTGACAGGAGATGTTGGGCAGTTCTTC.

The CDR3 loop reads CASSPTGLAGGSYEQYF. The CDR3 coding sequence is TGTGCCAGCTCACCAACTGGACTAGCGGGAGGGTCGTACGAGCAGTACTTC. The chain is built from TRBV18 and TRBJ2-7; 15 bases align to TRBD2. Trimming at V came to 2 bases and at J to 4 bases, leaving 6 bases not matched to a gene. The V gene's germline CDR1 is KGHSH and CDR2 LQKENI. CDR3 length equals 17 residues.

In its sample, this clonotype was seen many times. V and J are TRBV5-8 and TRBJ1-4; D is unclear. The V and J ends lost 0 bases and 8 bases respectively, with 2 bases between them. Per germline, CDR1 SGHTS and CDR2 YDEGEE. CDR3 size: 11 residues. This CDR3 is CASSLAEKLFF. In DNA, the CDR3 is TGTGCCAGCAGCTTGGCAGAAAAACTGTTTTTT.

The V call is TRBV20-1, the J call TRBJ1-1, with TRBD1 as a possible D gene (6 bases). This CDR3 is built from 14 residues. V lost 6 bases and J 4 bases, leaving 18 bases between the germline ends. Germline-derived CDR1 and CDR2 are DFQATT and SNEGSKA (reference sequence). The CDR3 sequence is CSARWAGAGTEAFF. In DNA, the CDR3 is TGCAGTGCGAGGTGGGCAGGGGCGGGCACTGAAGCTTTCTTT.

The chain is built from TRBV6-6 and TRBJ2-5; TRBD1 matches 8 bases. The V gene's germline CDR1 is MNHNY and CDR2 SVGAGI (reference sequence). V gave up 5 bases and J gave up 0 bases; unmatched junction bases: 5. The CDR3 is 15 amino acids. CDR3 in DNA: TGTGCCAGCAGTGACCCAGGGGGCAACCAAGAGACCCAGTACTTC. Its protein product is CASSDPGGNQETQYF.